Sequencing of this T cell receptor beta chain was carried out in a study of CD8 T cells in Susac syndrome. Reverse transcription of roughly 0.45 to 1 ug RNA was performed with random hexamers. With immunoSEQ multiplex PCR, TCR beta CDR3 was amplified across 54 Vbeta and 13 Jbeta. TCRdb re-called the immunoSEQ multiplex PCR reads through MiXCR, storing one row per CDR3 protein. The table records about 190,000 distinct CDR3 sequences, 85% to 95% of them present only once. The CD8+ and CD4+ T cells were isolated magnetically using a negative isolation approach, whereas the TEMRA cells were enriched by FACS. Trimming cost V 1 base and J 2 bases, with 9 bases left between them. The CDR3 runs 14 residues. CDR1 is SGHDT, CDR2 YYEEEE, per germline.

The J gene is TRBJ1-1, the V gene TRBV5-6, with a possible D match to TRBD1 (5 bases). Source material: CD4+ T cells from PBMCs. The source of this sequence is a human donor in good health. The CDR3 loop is CASSLLTGNTEAFF. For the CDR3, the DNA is TGTGCCAGCAGCTTGCTCACAGGCAACACTGAAGCTTTCTTT.